This section outlines one T cell receptor beta chain sequence together with its context. Its antigen target is currently unknown. No per-base quality is available; no much larger clone lies one base away. The record originates from a study of blood T cell repertoires in COVID-19 (dated by TCRdb to 2018 to 2020). About the study as a whole: Collaborator samples came from the United States, Italy and Spain and covered acute and convalescent phases of COVID-19. Deeply sampled blood TCRbeta repertoires from subjects exposed to, actively infected with, or recovered from COVID-19 were included in the dataset. Nearly every sample came with metadata listing a de-identified subject ID, COVID-19 status, age in years and sex. Where available, HLA class I and class II types were taken from metadata supplied by the sample provider and were not determined by assay-based typing. The material from the prospective study consisted of cDNA or gDNA derived from T cells, B-cell-depleted T cells, or PBMCs. The repertoires were made available in a free public database intended to serve as a resource for research on the immune response to SARS-CoV-2. The samples were drawn from two sources: the first 160 participants of the ongoing ImmuneRACE study, and some 1,300 subjects contributed by 6 global collaborators.

Including the terminal cysteine and phenylalanine, the CDR3 comprises 15 residues. Here the CDR3 DNA is all that survives: 45 bases in frame from base 1. V is cut by 2 bases and J by 5 bases, and the space between the germline ends is 15 bases. CDR1 and CDR2 were assigned from the germline V gene (reference sequence) as MNHEY and SMNVEV. TCRbeta CDR3 regions were amplified from genomic DNA using the immunoSEQ Assay, a bias-controlled multiplex PCR. From the authors' description of their analysis: The number of nucleated cells in each sample was estimated from the amplification of reference gene primers within the assay. To quantify the absolute abundance of each unique TCRbeta CDR3 rearrangement, sequence reads were collapsed and filtered. Productive Simpson clonality was computed per sample as the square root of Simpson's diversity index over productive rearrangements. TCRdb mirrors the immuneACCESS table, restricted to in-frame sequences. Some clones are absent from its copies; in checked studies, under half trace to an unresolved V gene, and the reason for the others is unknown. That table supplies the V and J calls and clone size; D and trimming were determined from the DNA. Present in this sample are about 670,000 clones, 85% to 90% of which were seen just once. Approximately 0.3% of the sample belongs to the ten largest clones.

Collaborating institutions collected whole blood in K2EDTA tubes following their own protocols. Collaborator samples were shipped for TCRbeta analysis as frozen whole blood, isolated PBMCs, or DNA extracted from either sample type. Summary of the overall study and its limitations: How much clinical and demographic metadata was included differed by source and by participant, and the metadata was provided uncurated.

The sequenced sample was peripheral blood. The receptor chain draws on TRBV27 and TRBJ2-5; the D segment could be TRBD1, given 6 matching bases. This sequence was found in a woman between 18 and 29 years old with acute or convalescent COVID-19. The DNA sequence is TGTGCCAGCAGTTTACAGGGGTCGGGCGGTGAGACCCAGTACTTC. Its protein reads: CASSLQGSGGETQYF.